What follows is one TCR beta chain and its context. Its antigen is as yet unknown. The study's library attached unique molecular identifiers to single cDNA molecules. TCRdb reprocessed the RACE reads via MiXCR and lists one record per CDR3 protein. This sample has about 82,000 distinct CDR3 sequences, with 10% to 15% found just once. Germline CDR1 reads SQVTM; CDR2 reads ANQGSEA. V lost 6 bases to trimming and J lost 6 bases, with 11 bases between them. CDR3 length: 11 residues. Time point specified: patch test 3, about 24 weeks after DPC sensitization. Treatment denoted: therapeutic diphenylcyclopropenone sensitization with weekly scalp DPC. Total RNA was isolated from whole blood that had not been fractionated. This sample stems from a study of human T cells and chemical hapten exposure. Study-wide results and caveats: Patch test score showed a positive correlation with PT1 expanded TCR counts.

V usage is TRBV29-1 and J usage is TRBJ1-1; D is ambiguous. This sequence originates from a woman between 50 and 59 years old with alopecia areata. Some clones in this sample may be carry-over from other donors' samples. The source was whole blood, collected in connection with sensitization to the hapten diphenylcyclopropenone (DPC). DNA of the CDR3: TGCAGCGTGGATACGGTCCCTGAAGCTTTCTTT. Amino acid sequence: CSVDTVPEAFF. The whole variable domain, filled in from reference TRBV29-1 and TRBJ1-1, reads SAVISQKPSRDICQRGTSLTIQCQVDSQVTMMFWYRQQPGQSLTLIATANQGSEATYESGFVIDKFPISRPNLTFSTLTVSNMSPEDSSIYLCSVDTVPEAFFGQGTRLTVV.